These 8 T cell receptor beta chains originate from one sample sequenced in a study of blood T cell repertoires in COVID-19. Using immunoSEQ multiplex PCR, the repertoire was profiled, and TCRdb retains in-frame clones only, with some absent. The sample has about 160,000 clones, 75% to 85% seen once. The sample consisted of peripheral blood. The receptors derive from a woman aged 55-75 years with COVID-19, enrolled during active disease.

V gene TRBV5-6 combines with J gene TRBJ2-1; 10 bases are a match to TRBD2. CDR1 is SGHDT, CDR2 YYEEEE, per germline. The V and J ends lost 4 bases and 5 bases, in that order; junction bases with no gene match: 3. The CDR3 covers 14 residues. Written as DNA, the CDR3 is TGTGCCAGCAGCGGGACTAGCGCCCACAATGAGCAGTTCTTC. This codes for CASSGTSAHNEQFF.

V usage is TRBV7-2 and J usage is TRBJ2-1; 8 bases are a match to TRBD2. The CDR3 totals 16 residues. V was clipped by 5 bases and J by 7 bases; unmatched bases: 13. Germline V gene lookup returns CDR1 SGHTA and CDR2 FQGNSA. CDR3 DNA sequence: TGTGCCAGCAGCCCGGCCATCGGGAGGGCTCAGAATGAGCAGTTCTTC. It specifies CASSPAIGRAQNEQFF.

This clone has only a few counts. The CDR3 DNA follows: TGTGCCAGCAGCCAGGGCCTGAGAAGCAATCAGCCCCAGCATTTT. It specifies CASSQGLRSNQPQHF. The gene calls are TRBV3-1 (or the pseudogene TRBV3-2) and TRBJ1-5; D gene unclear. The CDR3 is 15 residues long. V was shortened by 3 bases and J by 1 base, with 10 bases between the two germline ends. The germline V gene encodes CDR1 LGHDT and CDR2 YNNKEL (reference sequence).

CDR3 in amino acids: CASGSRDTQYF. The CDR3 DNA follows: TGTGCCAGCGGGAGTAGGGATACGCAGTATTTT. The rearrangement joins TRBV28 to TRBJ2-3, with D maybe TRBD2 (5 bases). Germline lookup yields CDR1 MDHEN and CDR2 SYDVKM. The V gene lost 8 bases and the J gene lost 6 bases, with 9 bases spanning the gap. CDR3 length: 11 residues.

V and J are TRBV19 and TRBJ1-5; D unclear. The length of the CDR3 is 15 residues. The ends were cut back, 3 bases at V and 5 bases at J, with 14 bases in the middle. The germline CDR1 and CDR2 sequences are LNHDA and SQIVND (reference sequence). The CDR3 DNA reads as TGTGCCAGTAGTATGGGAGGGAGGGTCCATCAGCCCCAGCATTTT. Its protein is CASSMGGRVHQPQHF.

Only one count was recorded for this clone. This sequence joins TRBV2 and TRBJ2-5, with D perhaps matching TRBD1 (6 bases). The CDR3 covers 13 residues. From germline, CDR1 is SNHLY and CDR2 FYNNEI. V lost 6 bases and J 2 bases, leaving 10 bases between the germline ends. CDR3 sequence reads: CASRRTVQETQYF. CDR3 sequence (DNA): TGTGCCAGCAGAAGGACAGTTCAAGAGACCCAGTACTTC.

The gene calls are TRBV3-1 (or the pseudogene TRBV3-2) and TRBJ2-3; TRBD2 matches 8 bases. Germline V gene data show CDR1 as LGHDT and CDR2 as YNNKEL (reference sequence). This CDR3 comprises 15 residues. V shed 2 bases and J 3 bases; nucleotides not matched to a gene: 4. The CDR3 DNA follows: TGTGCCAGCAGCCAAATGGGCGGGGGGACAGATACGCAGTATTTT. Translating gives CASSQMGGGTDTQYF.

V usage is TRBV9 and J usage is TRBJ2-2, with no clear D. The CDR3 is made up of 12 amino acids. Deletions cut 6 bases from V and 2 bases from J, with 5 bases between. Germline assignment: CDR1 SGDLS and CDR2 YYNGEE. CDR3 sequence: CASTPNTGELFF. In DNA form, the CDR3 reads TGTGCCAGCACCCCAAACACCGGGGAGCTGTTTTTT.